Shown below are 26 T cell receptor beta chains from a single sample sequenced in a study of response to subunit inactivated influenza vaccine. Via MiXCR, TCRdb re-called the RT-PCR reads, giving one row per CDR3 protein. The profile shows roughly 500,000 distinct CDR3 sequences, around 21% of them singletons. These same data were also listed under a study on T cells expressing NK-cell markers. This second study says: The authors made TCR beta cDNA libraries by 5'RACE template switching. This switching added a universal primer site and UMIs.

The sequencing here drew on CD4+ T cells sorted from PBMCs, taken 11 to 12 days after vaccination. These TCRs come from a man in his fifties who received an inactivated influenza vaccine.

The chain carries TRBV11-1 and TRBJ2-1, with 7 bases that match TRBD2. The V and J ends lost 4 bases and 1 base, in that order; junction bases with no gene match: 13. The CDR3 length is 18 residues. Germline assignment: CDR1 SGHAT and CDR2 FQDESV (reference sequence). The chain's CDR3 is CASSSYTTSFKSYNEQFF. The CDR3 coding sequence is TGTGCCAGCAGCTCCTATACGACTAGCTTTAAATCCTACAATGAGCAGTTCTTC.

The rearrangement uses TRBV29-1 and TRBJ2-3; 8 bases map to TRBD2. J gave up 1 base and V 4 bases, and 7 bases lay outside the gene matches. The CDR3 has 15 amino acids. Per the germline V gene, CDR1 is SQVTM and CDR2 is ANQGSEA. For the CDR3, the DNA is TGCAGCGTTGGAGGAGCTAGCGGGCGCACAGATACGCAGTATTTT. This gives the protein CSVGGASGRTDTQYF.

The table lists this clonotype with many counts. The V gene is TRBV2, the J gene TRBJ1-5, with D perhaps matching TRBD1 (6 bases). V lost 7 bases and J 9 bases, leaving 16 bases between the germline ends. This CDR3 is 13 amino acids long. CDR1 is SNHLY, CDR2 FYNNEI, per germline. The CDR3 loop reads CASNQAGDGPQHF. In DNA, the CDR3 is TGTGCCAGCAATCAGGCAGGGGATGGGCCCCAGCATTTT.

The rearrangement joins TRBV6-2 or TRBV6-3 to TRBJ1-5; no clear D. The germline V gene has CDR1 MNHEY and CDR2 SVGEGT. Deletions cut 2 bases from V and 1 base from J, with 6 bases between. There are 14 residues in the CDR3. CDR3 protein: CASSYTHSNQPQHF. In nucleotides, the CDR3 is TGTGCCAGCAGTTACACTCACAGCAATCAGCCCCAGCATTTT.

This clonotype appeared a few times. V gene TRBV14 combines with J gene TRBJ2-2; TRBD2 might be the D (6 bases). The CDR3 runs 17 residues. The V gene lost 3 bases and the J gene lost 4 bases, with 18 bases spanning the gap. Germline V lookup: CDR1 SGHDN, CDR2 FVKESK. The CDR3: CASSQSVGAAGTGELFF. The DNA for the CDR3 is TGTGCCAGCAGCCAGTCAGTCGGGGCAGCGGGCACCGGGGAGCTGTTTTTT.

This clonotype was observed many times. This chain joins TRBV6-1 and TRBJ1-3; D is ambiguous. The length of the CDR3 is 15 residues. The germline V and J ends were trimmed by 6 bases and 1 base, with 13 bases remaining between them. CDR1 MNHNS and CDR2 SASEGT come from the germline V gene. CDR3 loop: CASSRGTISGNTIYF. The DNA of the CDR3 is TGTGCCAGCAGCCGTGGAACAATTTCTGGAAACACCATATATTTT.

The chain links TRBV24-1 to TRBJ1-4; 7 positions agree with TRBD1. The CDR3 loop spans 12 amino acids. Germline V gene sequence: CDR1 KGHDR, CDR2 SFDVKD. Germline trimming cut 3 bases from V and 11 bases from J; bases unmatched to any gene: 2. CDR3: CATSDVTGKLFF. The CDR3 DNA sequence: TGTGCCACCAGTGATGTGACAGGGAAACTGTTTTTT.

This clonotype was detected a few times. CDR3 in DNA: TGTGCCAGCAGATCAGGACCGAAAAACATTCAGTACTTC. Protein: CASRSGPKNIQYF. This sequence joins TRBV11-2 and TRBJ2-4, with D unresolved. The germline gives CDR1 SGHAT, CDR2 FQNNGV. V shed 6 bases and J shed 4 bases, with 10 bases lying between them. This CDR3 contains 13 residues. Full variable domain (outside the CDR3, taken from reference TRBV11-2 and TRBJ2-4): EAGVAQSPRYKIIEKRQSVAFWCNPISGHATLYWYQQILGQGPKLLIQFQNNGVVDDSQLPKDRFSAERLKGVDSTLKIQPAKLEDSAVYLCASRSGPKNIQYFGAGTRLSVL.

This clonotype came up a few times. V usage is TRBV2 and J usage is TRBJ1-1; D is possibly TRBD1 (6 bases). The CDR3 spans 14 residues. The V end lost 5 bases, the J end lost 5 bases, and 15 bases lay between the germline ends. Germline V CDR1 and CDR2: SNHLY, FYNNEI. CDR3 coding DNA: TGTGCCAGCAGTCGGGACACCGGGGGGACTGAAGCTTTCTTT. Its protein is CASSRDTGGTEAFF.

This clonotype was found a few times. This chain connects TRBV11-2 to TRBJ2-1, with D possibly being TRBD1 (5 bases). The CDR3 extends over 17 amino acids. Trimming left V 1 base short and J 6 bases short, with 19 bases between. Germline-derived CDR1 and CDR2 are SGHAT and FQNNGV. Written as DNA, the CDR3 is TGTGCCAGCAGCTTAGGAGTATGGGTTAAGGGGCTCAATGAGCAGTTCTTC. As protein: CASSLGVWVKGLNEQFF.

In its sample, this clonotype was seen a few times. This rearrangement joins TRBV7-9 to TRBJ1-1; the D is unclear. This CDR3 has 15 amino acids. V was trimmed by 6 bases and J by 1 base, leaving 15 bases between them. Germline V gene lookup returns CDR1 SEHNR and CDR2 FQNEAQ (reference sequence). The CDR3 here is CASSTPGVSNTEAFF. The CDR3, as DNA: TGTGCCAGCAGTACTCCCGGGGTATCGAACACTGAAGCTTTCTTT.

The V gene is TRBV20-1, the J gene TRBJ2-3; D perhaps matches TRBD2 (5 bases). The CDR3 sequence is 14 residues long. Germline V lookup: CDR1 DFQATT, CDR2 SNEGSKA (reference sequence). V gave up 5 bases and J gave up 0 bases, with 12 bases separating them. This CDR3 reads CSAEGYSSTDTQYF. CDR3 DNA sequence: TGCAGTGCTGAGGGTTACTCCAGCACAGATACGCAGTATTTT.

This clonotype has a count of ten or more. The chain is built from TRBV10-3 and TRBJ2-7; D unresolved. Per the germline V gene, CDR1 is ENHRY and CDR2 is SYGVKD. The CDR3 covers 13 residues. The CDR3: CATIPATYTEQYF. Here the CDR3 DNA reads TGTGCAACAATCCCGGCTACCTACACGGAGCAGTACTTC.

V usage is TRBV12-3 or TRBV12-4 and J usage is TRBJ1-1; TRBD1 matches at 7 bases. This CDR3 comprises 14 residues. Trimming took 6 bases from V and 1 from J; bases not matched to a gene: 5. Here the CDR3 reads CASRLTGTNTEAFF. The DNA for the CDR3 is TGTGCCAGCAGGTTGACAGGGACGAACACTGAAGCTTTCTTT.

The chain couples TRBV3-1 to TRBJ2-2; 12 bases agree with TRBD2. CDR3 length: 17 residues. After removal of 5 bases from V and 0 bases from J, the junction contained 4 bases not matched to a gene. Germline CDR1 and CDR2: LGHDT and YNNKEL (reference sequence). In DNA form, the CDR3 reads TGTGCCAGCAGCAAGACTAGCGGGGGAACGAACACCGGGGAGCTGTTTTTT. Protein: CASSKTSGGTNTGELFF.

The chain joins TRBV29-1 to TRBJ1-1, with D perhaps TRBD1 (6 bases). Trimming shortened V by 3 bases and J by 3 bases, and 11 bases separated the two germline ends. Germline V gene sequence: CDR1 SQVTM, CDR2 ANQGSEA. The CDR3 loop spans 13 amino acids. For the CDR3, the DNA is TGCAGCGTTGAGACGGGACACCACACTGAAGCTTTCTTT. This sequence encodes CSVETGHHTEAFF.

The table lists this clonotype with many counts. The genes are TRBV7-6 and TRBJ2-4; 7 bases are a match to TRBD1. V shed 5 bases and J 2 bases; nucleotides not matched to a gene: 15. The CDR3 is 18 residues long. The V gene's germline CDR1 is SGHVS and CDR2 FNYEAQ. In nucleotides, the CDR3 is TGTGCCAGCAGCCCCCTACTCGGACAGGAAAAGACCAAAAACATTCAGTACTTC. It yields the protein CASSPLLGQEKTKNIQYF.

This clonotype came up a few times. The chain recombines TRBV5-1 with TRBJ2-7; D is tentatively TRBD1 or TRBD2 (5 bases each). This CDR3 has 13 amino acids. V was clipped by 0 bases and J by 13 bases, with 17 bases between them. Germline assignment: CDR1 SGHRS and CDR2 YFSETQ. The CDR3 protein is CASSLEAGTVIYF. CDR3 DNA sequence: TGCGCCAGCAGCTTGGAAGCCGGGACGGTCATCTACTTC. Variable domain in full (rest from reference TRBV5-1 and TRBJ2-7): KAGVTQTPRYLIKTRGQQVTLSCSPISGHRSVSWYQQTPGQGLQFLFEYFSETQRNKGNFPGRFSGRQFSNSRSEMNVSTLELGDSALYLCASSLEAGTVIYFGPGTRLTVT.

Only one count was recorded for this clonotype. This rearrangement joins TRBV6-1 to TRBJ2-2, with 11 bases that match TRBD1. Germline-derived CDR1 and CDR2 are MNHNS and SASEGT. The CDR3 runs to 15 residues. V shed 6 bases and J 6 bases; nucleotides not matched to a gene: 6. The DNA of the CDR3 is TGTGCCAGCAGACAAGGACAGGGGGCTTCCGGGGAGCTGTTTTTT. It encodes CASRQGQGASGELFF.

This clonotype has just one count. The V and J genes are TRBV6-1 and TRBJ2-7; D is ambiguous. This CDR3 is 13 amino acids long. CDR1 and CDR2 (germline): MNHNS, SASEGT. Trimming cost V 3 bases and J 6 bases, with 12 bases left between them. CDR3 sequence (DNA): TGTGCCAGCAGTGACCCCTCCCCGCGCGAGCAGTACTTC. Its protein product is CASSDPSPREQYF.

In DNA, the CDR3 is TGTGCCAGCAGCTTCCAACGGGCCGGGGAGCTGTTTTTT. Amino acid sequence: CASSFQRAGELFF. The V gene is TRBV7-9, the J gene TRBJ2-2; D call uncertain. Germline-derived CDR1 and CDR2 are SEHNR and FQNEAQ (reference sequence). V was cut by 3 bases and J by 6 bases, with 8 bases left in between. The CDR3 has 13 amino acids.

This clonotype has a count of ten or more. The chain recombines TRBV7-8 with TRBJ1-5; no firm D call. The CDR3 runs 15 residues. V dropped 5 bases and J dropped 2 bases, with 13 bases sitting between them. Germline V gene lookup returns CDR1 SGHVS and CDR2 FQNEAQ. The CDR3 DNA reads as TGTGCCAGCAGCCAGGCCCCGGCGGGCAATCAGCCCCAGCATTTT. It is translated as CASSQAPAGNQPQHF. Looking up the rest from reference TRBV7-8 and TRBJ1-5 gives the full variable domain: GAGVSQSPRYKVAKRGQDVALRCDPISGHVSLFWYQQALGQGPEFLTYFQNEAQLDKSGLPSDRFFAERPEGSVSTLKIQRTQQEDSAVYLCASSQAPAGNQPQHFGDGTRLSIL.

The genes are TRBV20-1 and TRBJ2-2; possibly TRBD2 for D (6 bases). Deletions cut 6 bases from V and 5 bases from J, with 16 bases between. The CDR3 has 14 residues. Germline CDR1 and CDR2: DFQATT and SNEGSKA (reference sequence). The CDR3 sequence: CSATGSTYTGELFF. CDR3 bases: TGCAGTGCGACCGGGAGCACGTATACCGGGGAGCTGTTTTTT.

This rearrangement joins TRBV7-2 to TRBJ1-1; D is ambiguous. This CDR3 is built from 12 residues. Per germline, CDR1 SGHTA and CDR2 FQGNSA. The V gene lost 6 bases and the J gene lost 12 bases, with 17 bases spanning the gap. The CDR3 DNA sequence: TGTGCCAGCAGGGGTGACAAGGGCGGAACTTTCTTT. This sequence encodes CASRGDKGGTFF.

The rearrangement joins TRBV5-6 to TRBJ1-1; weak D call: TRBD1 (5 bases). This CDR3 contains 13 residues. Trimming removed 1 base from V and 6 bases from J, with 10 bases in between. CDR1 is SGHDT, CDR2 YYEEEE, per germline. CDR3 amino acids: CASSLKGSAEAFF. The CDR3 nucleotides are TGTGCCAGCAGCTTGAAGGGGTCAGCTGAAGCTTTCTTT.

The chain combines TRBV4-3 with TRBJ1-1; D uncertain. The V end lost 1 base, the J end lost 5 bases, and 8 bases lay between the germline ends. The CDR3 sequence is 13 residues long. Per the germline V gene, CDR1 is LGHNA and CDR2 is YSLEER. In DNA, the CDR3 is TGCGCCAGCAGCCAAGCTCCTCGAACTGAAGCTTTCTTT. Translation gives CASSQAPRTEAFF.